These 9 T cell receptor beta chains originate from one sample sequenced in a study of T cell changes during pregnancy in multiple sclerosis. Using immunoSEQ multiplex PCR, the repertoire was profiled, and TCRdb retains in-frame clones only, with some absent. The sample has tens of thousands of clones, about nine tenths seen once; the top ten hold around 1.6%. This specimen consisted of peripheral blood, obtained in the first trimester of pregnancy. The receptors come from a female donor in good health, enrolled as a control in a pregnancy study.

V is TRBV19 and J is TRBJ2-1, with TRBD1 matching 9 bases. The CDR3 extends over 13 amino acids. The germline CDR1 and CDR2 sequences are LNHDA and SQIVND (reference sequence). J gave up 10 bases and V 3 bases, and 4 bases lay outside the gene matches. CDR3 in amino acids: CASSMGQGREQFF. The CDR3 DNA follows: TGTGCCAGTAGTATGGGACAGGGTCGGGAGCAGTTCTTC.

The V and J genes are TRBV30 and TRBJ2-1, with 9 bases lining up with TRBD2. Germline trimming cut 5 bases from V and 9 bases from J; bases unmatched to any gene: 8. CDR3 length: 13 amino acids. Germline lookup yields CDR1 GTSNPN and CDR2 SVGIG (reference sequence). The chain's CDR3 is CAWVAGGPGEQFF. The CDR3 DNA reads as TGTGCCTGGGTCGCGGGGGGGCCGGGTGAGCAGTTCTTC. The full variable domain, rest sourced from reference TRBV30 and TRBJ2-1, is SQTIHQWPATLVQPVGSPLSLECTVEGTSNPNLYWYRQAAGRGLQLLFYSVGIGQISSEVPQNLSASRPQDRQFILSSKKLLLSDSGFYLCAWVAGGPGEQFFGPGTRLTVL.

CDR3 in DNA: TGTGCCGGATCCGGGACAGGGAGCAATCAGCCCCAGCATTTT. Protein: CAGSGTGSNQPQHF. The chain joins TRBV19 to TRBJ1-5, with 9 bases identical to TRBD1. V shed 11 bases, J shed 1 base, and the junction held 6 bases outside the gene matches. CDR3 length: 14 amino acids. CDR1 and CDR2 (germline): LNHDA, SQIVND (reference sequence).

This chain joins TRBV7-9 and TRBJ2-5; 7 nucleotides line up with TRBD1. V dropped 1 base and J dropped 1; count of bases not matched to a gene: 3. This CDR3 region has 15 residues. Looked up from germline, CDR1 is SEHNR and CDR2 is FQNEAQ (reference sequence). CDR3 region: CASSLGGQSQETQYF. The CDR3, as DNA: TGTGCCAGCAGCTTAGGGGGACAGAGCCAAGAGACCCAGTACTTC.

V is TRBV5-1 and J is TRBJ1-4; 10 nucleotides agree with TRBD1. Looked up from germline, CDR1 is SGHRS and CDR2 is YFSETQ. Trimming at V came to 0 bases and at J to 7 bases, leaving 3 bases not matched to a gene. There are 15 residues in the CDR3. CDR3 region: CASSLAGQGIEKLFF. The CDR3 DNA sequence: TGCGCCAGCAGCTTGGCGGGACAGGGGATTGAAAAACTGTTTTTT.

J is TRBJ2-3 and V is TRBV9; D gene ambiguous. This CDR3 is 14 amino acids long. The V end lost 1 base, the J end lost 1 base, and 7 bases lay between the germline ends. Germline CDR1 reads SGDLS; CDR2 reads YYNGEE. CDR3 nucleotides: TGTGCCAGCAGCGTATTCTCTGGCACAGATACGCAGTATTTT. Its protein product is CASSVFSGTDTQYF.

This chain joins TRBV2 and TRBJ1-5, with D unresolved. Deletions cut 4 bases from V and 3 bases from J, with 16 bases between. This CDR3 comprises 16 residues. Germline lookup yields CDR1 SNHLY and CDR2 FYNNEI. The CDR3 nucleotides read TGTGCCAGCAGTGCCCTTAGCGGGCTGAACAATCAGCCCCAGCATTTT. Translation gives CASSALSGLNNQPQHF.

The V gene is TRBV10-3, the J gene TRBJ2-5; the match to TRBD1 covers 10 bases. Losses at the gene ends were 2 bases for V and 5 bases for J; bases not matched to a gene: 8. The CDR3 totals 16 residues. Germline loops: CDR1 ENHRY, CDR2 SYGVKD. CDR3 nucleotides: TGTGCCATCAGTGAGCCCCGGGACAGGGGATGGGAGACCCAGTACTTC. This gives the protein CAISEPRDRGWETQYF.

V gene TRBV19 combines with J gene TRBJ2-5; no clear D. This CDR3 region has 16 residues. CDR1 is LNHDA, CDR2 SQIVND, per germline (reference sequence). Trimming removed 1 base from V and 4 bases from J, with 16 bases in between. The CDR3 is CASSIATYANRETQYF. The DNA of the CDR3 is TGTGCCAGTAGTATAGCCACCTACGCGAATAGAGAGACCCAGTACTTC.